This entry is about one T cell receptor beta chain. Its antigen is not identified. An end of the junction does not agree with germline; a read error may underlie this. CDR3 length: 14 residues. The V gene's germline CDR1 is GTSNPN and CDR2 SVGIG (reference sequence). These data belong to a study of shared clonotypes between healthy human individuals. Study background: The study used three CD4 naive, three CD4 memory, two CD8 naive and one CD8 memory plate per donor. Findings and caveats of the study: Donor clonotype sharing was expected to depend on sequencing depth. Several donors showed sharing of approximately 5% of naive CD4 clonotypes. Non-shared clonotypes showed lower generation probabilities than clonotypes common to all four donors.

The repertoire was sequenced with immunoSEQ multiplex PCR; TCRdb's copy has only in-frame clones and lacks some. The sample has roughly 2,300,000 clones; around 92% are singletons. This clonotype was obtained from a man between 18 and 35 years old in good health. Some clones in this sample may be carry-over from other donors' samples. Specimen: naive CD4+ T cells from PBMCs. Stated subset: CD45RA+ positively selected. The rearrangement uses TRBV30 and TRBJ2-5; 9 positions agree with TRBD1. DNA of the CDR3: TGTGCCTGTAGTGGACAGGGGCGCTCAGAGACCCAGTACTTC. Translation: CACSGQGRSETQYF.